This TCR beta chain was identified during a study of identical twins. A template switching step contributed a universal primer site, while unique molecular identifiers were present in the cDNA. TCRdb reanalysed the 5' RACE reads using MiXCR and keeps one entry per CDR3 protein. The data contain a few hundred thousand distinct CDR3 sequences, more than 9% of them seen just once; the ten biggest clones take up approximately 3%. This clonotype was seen more than once but under ten times. Its antigen is as yet unknown. Whole-study results and caveats: The abundant beta clonotypes from cord blood had fewer insertions, and memory repertoires had none of this.

This CDR3 has 15 residues. Germline assignment: CDR1 SEHNR and CDR2 FQNEAQ (reference sequence). V was clipped by 4 bases and J by 4 bases, with 15 bases between them. The same sample was also used in a study of yellow fever vaccine responses in identical twins.

This TCR was sampled from a young woman in good health. The sample was PBMCs. This chain joins TRBV7-9 and TRBJ2-3; D possibly corresponds to TRBD2 (6 bases). The CDR3 DNA reads as TGTGCCAGCAGCTACCGAGGGACTCGCGCAGATACGCAGTATTTT. Translating gives CASSYRGTRADTQYF.